The entry below gives a single T cell receptor beta chain sequence along with its context. Primers included in the PCR were 60 Vbeta and 13 Jbeta primers. The repertoire was sequenced with immunoSEQ multiplex PCR; TCRdb's copy has only in-frame clones and lacks some. The table has about 160,000 clones, about 80% seen once. This record comes from a study of cytomegalovirus exposure and HLA in healthy donors. Study details: Among the roughly 370 genotyped donors, just over 80% were placed in the Caucasian-associated ancestry cluster.

Germline CDR1 is SGHVS and CDR2 is FNYEAQ. The germline V and J ends were trimmed by 1 base and 2 bases, with 8 bases remaining between them. This CDR3 is built from 14 residues. V and J are TRBV7-6 and TRBJ1-2, with D hard to call. The sequence was collected from a female donor in good health and CMV-seronegative. The sequenced sample consisted of PBMCs. This CDR3 is CASSLERGNYGYTF. Written as DNA, the CDR3 is TGTGCCAGCAGCTTAGAACGGGGAAACTATGGCTACACCTTC.